The 25 T cell receptor beta chains reported below all come from one sample, sequenced in a study of T cells in Graves' hyperthyroidism and ophthalmopathy. It was RNA transcripts that yielded the amplified TCR beta CDR3 regions. With the HTBI primer set, the TCR CDR3 went through a first round of RT-PCR. TCRdb recomputed calls from the multiplex PCR reads with MiXCR, one row per CDR3 protein. Of around 400,000 distinct CDR3 sequences in the sample, approximately 25% were seen once. The source material was blood. The receptor set was obtained from a man between 45 and 60 years old with Graves' hyperthyroidism.

This CDR3 is CSPQGDRAKGQYF. CDR3 DNA: TGCAGTCCTCAAGGGGACCGCGCAAAGGGGCAGTACTTC. The chain links TRBV20-1 to TRBJ2-7, with D perhaps being TRBD1 or TRBD2 (5 bases each). The CDR3 contains 13 residues. Germline CDR1 and CDR2: DFQATT and SNEGSKA (reference sequence). Trimming took 8 bases from V and 9 from J, leaving 23 bases between them.

The rearrangement links TRBV3-1 to TRBJ2-7; D unresolved. Per the germline V gene, CDR1 is LGHDT and CDR2 is YNNKEL (reference sequence). V dropped 5 bases and J dropped 1 base, with 15 bases sitting between them. This CDR3 has 15 amino acids. The CDR3 region is CASSLRRALSYEQYF. The CDR3 nucleotides are TGTGCCAGCAGCTTACGTAGGGCCCTGTCCTACGAGCAGTACTTC.

This clonotype has only one observation. The chain joins TRBV12-3 or TRBV12-4 to TRBJ2-3; 7 bases fit TRBD2. The CDR3 has 16 amino acids. J was trimmed by 2 bases and V by 6 bases; bases with no gene match: 11. DNA for the CDR3: TGTGCCAGCAGCTCTCTTGGCGGGAGTGCCACAGATACGCAGTATTTT. Its translation is CASSSLGGSATDTQYF.

The chain joins TRBV7-9 to TRBJ1-1, with a weak D call TRBD1 (6 bases). In germline, CDR1 is SEHNR, CDR2 FQNEAQ (reference sequence). The CDR3 extends over 12 amino acids. V shed 5 bases and J shed 10 bases, with 14 bases lying between them. The CDR3 region is CASSQGTSGAFF. CDR3 DNA: TGTGCCAGCAGCCAAGGGACATCCGGAGCTTTCTTT.

This chain connects TRBV30 to TRBJ2-7, with a weak D call TRBD2 (6 bases). CDR3 length: 13 amino acids. The V gene's germline CDR1 is GTSNPN and CDR2 SVGIG (reference sequence). V lost 5 bases, J lost 7 bases, and 18 bases lay in between. The CDR3 sequence is CAWSDGEEGEQYF. CDR3 nucleotide sequence: TGTGCCTGGTCGGATGGCGAGGAGGGAGAGCAGTACTTC.

The CDR3 nucleotides read TGTGCCAGCAGTTTAGGGACCTCCTATGGCTACACCTTC. Translating gives CASSLGTSYGYTF. This chain connects TRBV28 to TRBJ1-2, with D possibly TRBD1 on 5 matching bases. The germline gives CDR1 MDHEN, CDR2 SYDVKM. The CDR3 is made up of 13 amino acids. V was pared by 2 bases and J by 4 bases, with 8 bases between.

The chain links TRBV18 to TRBJ2-7, with TRBD2 matching over 10 bases. The CDR3 has 14 amino acids. The V gene's germline CDR1 is KGHSH and CDR2 LQKENI. V shed 6 bases and J 6 bases; nucleotides not matched to a gene: 8. The CDR3 loop reads CASSDLAGDREQYF. Written as DNA, the CDR3 is TGTGCCAGCTCTGACCTAGCGGGAGACCGCGAGCAGTACTTC. The whole variable domain, filled in from reference TRBV18 and TRBJ2-7, reads NAGVMQNPRHLVRRRGQEARLRCSPMKGHSHVYWYRQLPEEGLKFMVYLQKENIIDESGMPKERFSAEFPKEGPSILRIQQVVRGDSAAYFCASSDLAGDREQYFGPGTRLTVT.

The chain carries TRBV28 and TRBJ2-3, with TRBD2 identical over 9 bases. The CDR3 sequence is 17 residues long. CDR1 and CDR2 (germline): MDHEN, SYDVKM. The V and J ends lost 1 base and 4 bases, in that order; junction bases with no gene match: 9. CDR3 nucleotide sequence: TGTGCCAGCAGTTTATTAATGTTAGCGGGAGTTTCAGATACGCAGTATTTT. It specifies CASSLLMLAGVSDTQYF. Complete variable domain (other parts from reference TRBV28 and TRBJ2-3): DVKVTQSSRYLVKRTGEKVFLECVQDMDHENMFWYRQDPGLGLRLIYFSYDVKMKEKGDIPEGYSVSREKKERFSLILESASTNQTSMYLCASSLLMLAGVSDTQYFGPGTRLTVL.

Comment on this clonotype: This sequence may be a read error, since a much larger clone differs from it by one base. This CDR3 is CASGERSMTIAGHNEQFF. The DNA of the CDR3 is TGTGCCAGCGGCGAACGCTCCATGACTATAGCGGGACACAATGAGCAGTTCTTC. The chain uses TRBV7-2 and TRBJ2-1, with 8 bases identical to TRBD2. Germline loops: CDR1 SGHTA, CDR2 FQGNSA. CDR3 size: 18 residues. Trimming took 8 bases from V and 5 from J; bases not matched to a gene: 20. Combining the CDR3 with reference TRBV7-2 and TRBJ2-1 gives the whole variable domain GAGVSQSPSNKVTEKGKDVELRCDPISGHTALYWYRQSLGQGLEFLIYFQGNSAPDKSGLPSDRFSAERTGGSVSTLTIQRTQQEDSAVYLCASGERSMTIAGHNEQFFGPGTRLTVL.

This clonotype has only a few counts. V usage is TRBV30 and J usage is TRBJ2-5; 10 bases match TRBD1. The CDR3 is 13 amino acids. After removal of 2 bases from V and 5 bases from J, the junction contained 2 bases not matched to a gene. The germline gives CDR1 GTSNPN, CDR2 SVGIG (reference sequence). This CDR3 is CAWSMTGGETQYF. The DNA for the CDR3 is TGTGCCTGGAGTATGACAGGGGGCGAGACCCAGTACTTC.

This clonotype appeared a few times. The V call is TRBV6-1, the J call TRBJ2-3; D is unresolved. This CDR3 has 12 amino acids. V lost 8 bases, J lost 3 bases, and 9 bases lay in between. Germline-derived CDR1 and CDR2 are MNHNS and SASEGT. This chain's CDR3 is CASLTRTDTQYF. CDR3 nucleotides: TGTGCCAGCTTGACCCGGACAGATACGCAGTATTTT.

The chain joins TRBV18 to TRBJ1-1; 12 nucleotides agree with TRBD1. The germline V gene encodes CDR1 KGHSH and CDR2 LQKENI. The CDR3 extends over 18 amino acids. The V segment lost 2 bases and the J segment 7 bases; nucleotides outside the gene matches: 14. CDR3 in amino acids: CASSPTIGTGGKGNEAFF. The CDR3 region has the DNA TGTGCCAGCTCACCAACTATCGGGACAGGGGGCAAGGGGAATGAAGCTTTCTTT.

Comment on this clonotype: This may be a read error, as it is one base from a much larger clone. The genes are TRBV11-2 and TRBJ2-3; possibly TRBD1 or TRBD2 for D (5 bases each). The CDR3 has 14 residues. Germline V lookup: CDR1 SGHAT, CDR2 FQNNGV. CDR3 in DNA: TGTGCCAGCAGCTTCCGGGGCCCCACAGCTACGCAGTATTTT. This translates into CASSFRGPTATQYF.

This rearrangement joins TRBV7-9 to TRBJ2-2; 8 nucleotides agree with TRBD1. The trim removed 2 bases at V and 1 base at J, leaving 12 bases unmatched. CDR1 and CDR2 from the germline V gene are SEHNR and FQNEAQ (reference sequence). CDR3 length: 19 amino acids. The DNA for the CDR3 is TGTGCCAGCAGCTTACCCCTAGGACAGGGACAGAAGAACACCGGGGAGCTGTTTTTT. It translates to CASSLPLGQGQKNTGELFF.

This clonotype came up once. The junction departs from germline at one end; a sequencing error may be responsible. The chain couples TRBV6-5 to TRBJ2-1, with D tentatively TRBD1 (6 bases). CDR3 length: 19 amino acids. Germline CDR1 MNHEY, CDR2 SVGAGI. For the CDR3, the DNA is TGTACCAGCAGTTACGACCGGGTTCGAAAGGGGGAGTATCTCAATGAGCAGTTCTTC. Its protein product is CTSSYDRVRKGEYLNEQFF.

V gene TRBV5-1 combines with J gene TRBJ2-2; D gene uncertain. The germline V and J ends were trimmed by 4 bases and 3 bases, with 10 bases remaining between them. Germline V CDR1 and CDR2: SGHRS, YFSETQ. The CDR3 has 14 residues. Written as DNA, the CDR3 is TGCGCCAGCAGCGCGCGCGTGGACACCGGGGAGCTGTTTTTT. This codes for CASSARVDTGELFF.

The chain carries TRBV28 and TRBJ2-2; 15 bases line up with TRBD2. This CDR3 contains 18 residues. Germline CDR1 is MDHEN and CDR2 is SYDVKM. The trim removed 4 bases at V and 4 bases at J, leaving 7 bases unmatched. CDR3 nucleotides: TGTGCCAGCAGTTACCGGACTAGCGGGAGGGCCGTCACCGGGGAGCTGTTTTTT. Its protein product is CASSYRTSGRAVTGELFF.

This clonotype has a count of ten or more. V gene TRBV12-3 or TRBV12-4 combines with J gene TRBJ2-6, with D hard to call. Trimming left V 5 bases short and J 0 bases short, with 5 bases between. The CDR3 spans 14 residues. This CDR3 reads CASSSDSGANVLTF. Written as DNA, the CDR3 is TGTGCCAGCAGTAGCGACTCTGGGGCCAACGTCCTGACTTTC.

This clonotype came up a few times. This chain links TRBV6-1 with TRBJ1-3; no definite D call. This CDR3 has 12 amino acids. Per germline, CDR1 MNHNS and CDR2 SASEGT. The germline V and J ends were trimmed by 6 bases and 7 bases, with 10 bases remaining between them. CDR3 amino acids: CASRGPLNTIYF. Here the CDR3 DNA reads TGTGCCAGCAGGGGCCCGTTGAACACCATATATTTT.

This chain uses TRBV28 with TRBJ2-3; the match to TRBD1 covers 7 bases. The V segment lost 3 bases and the J segment 5 bases; nucleotides outside the gene matches: 5. The CDR3 totals 14 residues. Germline CDR1 and CDR2: MDHEN and SYDVKM. This CDR3 is CASSFYRGRDTQYF. In DNA, the CDR3 is TGTGCCAGCAGTTTTTACAGGGGACGAGATACGCAGTATTTT.

This clonotype showed up just a few times. The genes are TRBV19 and TRBJ1-2, with 8 bases fitting TRBD1. V was clipped by 6 bases and J by 4 bases; unmatched bases: 13. CDR1 LNHDA and CDR2 SQIVND come from the germline V gene (reference sequence). The CDR3 spans 16 residues. The DNA for the CDR3 is TGTGCCAGTAGCACAGGGGGGAGGGCCTCTGTCTATGGCTACACCTTC. The encoded protein is CASSTGGRASVYGYTF.

This clonotype appeared many times. The chain joins TRBV11-2 to TRBJ2-1; D call uncertain. Trimming removed 3 bases at V and 6 bases at J, with 9 bases between. There are 13 residues in the CDR3. The germline CDR1 and CDR2 sequences are SGHAT and FQNNGV. The CDR3 region is CASSFPLVNEQFF. In DNA form, the CDR3 reads TGTGCCAGCAGCTTCCCTTTGGTCAATGAGCAGTTCTTC.

This clonotype showed up just a few times. The rearrangement links TRBV6-2 or TRBV6-3 to TRBJ2-1, with a weak D call TRBD2 (5 bases). Trimming cost V 0 bases and J 4 bases, with 19 bases left between them. Germline V gives CDR1 MNHEY, CDR2 SVGEGT. The CDR3 length is 18 residues. In DNA form, the CDR3 reads TGTGCCAGCAGTTACTCCCCCCCGGACTCGACGGGGTACAATGAGCAGTTCTTC. This sequence encodes CASSYSPPDSTGYNEQFF.

The rearrangement links TRBV12-3 or TRBV12-4 to TRBJ1-1, with a possible D match to TRBD1 (5 bases). CDR3 length equals 13 residues. The V gene lost 6 bases and the J gene lost 1 base, with 9 bases spanning the gap. In DNA, the CDR3 is TGTGCCAGCAGACGACAGAGGAACACTGAAGCTTTCTTT. Its translation: CASRRQRNTEAFF.

The rearrangement uses TRBV19 and TRBJ1-1; 9 nucleotides agree with TRBD1. V gave up 5 bases and J gave up 5 bases; unmatched junction bases: 6. The CDR3 has 14 residues. Germline V gene data show CDR1 as LNHDA and CDR2 as SQIVND (reference sequence). The CDR3 sequence is CASSQGTGSTEAFF. The CDR3 DNA reads as TGTGCCAGTAGTCAGGGGACAGGGAGTACTGAAGCTTTCTTT.